This T cell receptor delta chain came from a study of gamma delta lymphoproliferative disorders and STAT genes listed by TCRdb under 2018. Some background on the complete study: The LymphoTrack Dx TCRG Assay was used to build gamma-chain libraries from a minimum of 50 ng of genomic DNA. Because no corresponding Invivoscribe delta assay was available, delta-chain libraries were prepared according to the standard operating procedure of the EuroClonality-NGS working group. Within a larger immunophenotypic and STAT-mutation study, TCR gamma and delta CDR3 repertoires were profiled by deep sequencing in Tgammadelta lymphoproliferative disease patients and healthy controls. To confirm results, a couple of gamma-chain samples and every delta-chain sample were sequenced twice. What the study reported, not specific to this receptor: Control T cells were likely spread across varied maturation stages, whereas leukemic cells were skewed toward terminal effectors, which potentially limits comparisons between patients and controls. The authors noted that NGS specificity may be reduced at low frequencies, so the public or private nature of leukemic clones needs confirmation. When whole repertoires were clustered, gamma repertoires from patients formed a group apart from those of healthy controls, but delta repertoires showed no separation between the groups. Nearly all major gamma and delta clonotypes of patients were found to be public, being shared with at least one healthy donor, and only a couple of gamma clonotypes were found to be private to disease.

In both library preparation methods, multiplex PCR was run with primers aimed at the conserved V and J regions of the TCR genes. Purified and pooled amplicons were sequenced on an Illumina MiSeq platform. On the study's bioinformatics: MiXCR performed V(D)J alignment, clonotype assembly and translation, and VDJtools was used for functionality assessment and CDR3 repertoire analyses. CDR3 was defined per IMGT, and analyses were restricted to productive sequences using functional genes, excluding ORF genes and pseudogenes. Identical amino acid CDR3s of major clonotypes (frequency >=5%) were searched for across all patients and controls using a custom Python script. A one-sided non-parametric Wilcoxon test was used to compare clonotype frequencies in patients versus controls. TCRdb called clones afresh from the public reads with CATT; identical DNA rows were later merged. Clone size and V and J calls follow TCRdb, not the original study. The sample table contains some 1,400 delta-chain clones; only one count was recorded for 0.8% to 0.9% of them. The top ten clones comprise around 50% of the sample.

Counted from cysteine to phenylalanine, this CDR3 has 17 amino acids. Here the CDR3 DNA is all that survives: 51 bases in frame from base 1. Regarding this clone: The antigen it recognizes is unknown. Nothing much larger sits one base from this clone, and base qualities are not available.

TCR sequencing was performed on genomic DNA from peripheral blood mononuclear cells isolated from patients and controls. The control group, matched to the patients for age and sex, consisted of 23 healthy adult blood donors (12 males and roughly 11 females) with a median age of around 60 years. The J gene was recorded as TRDJ1; no V gene was called; TRDD3 was called by the table and not checked on the DNA. The sequencing sample was made of blood. The receptor was derived from a human donor in good health. The CDR3 reads CACDTLGVAGDTDKLIF. The DNA is TGTGCCTGTGACACCTTAGGAGTAGCGGGGGACACCGATAAACTCATCTTT.